These 6 T cell receptor beta chains came from one sample sequenced in a study of blood T cell repertoires in COVID-19. Clones were read by immunoSEQ multiplex PCR, and TCRdb kept only the in-frame ones, dropping some. The sample gives some 63,000 clones, 65% to 80% of which show up once; roughly 32% is in the top ten. The sequenced sample consisted of peripheral blood. The receptors shown here come from a human donor in a cohort sampled during active COVID-19.

The chain carries TRBV28 and TRBJ2-1; 9 nucleotides line up with TRBD2. This CDR3 has 14 residues. With 6 bases clipped from V and 6 bases from J, the junction kept 6 bases outside the gene matches. Germline V CDR1 and CDR2: MDHEN, SYDVKM. The CDR3 sequence is CASSVAGVGNEQFF. The CDR3 DNA sequence: TGTGCCAGCAGCGTAGCGGGAGTCGGCAATGAGCAGTTCTTC.

The genes are TRBV11-3 and TRBJ2-1, with D perhaps matching TRBD2 (6 bases). V lost 7 bases and J 0 bases, leaving 16 bases between the germline ends. CDR3 length equals 16 residues. The germline V gene has CDR1 SGHNT and CDR2 YENEEA. The CDR3 DNA reads TGTGCCAGCAAGCCCCCCGGGACTTACTCCTACAATGAGCAGTTCTTC. This sequence encodes CASKPPGTYSYNEQFF.

The V call is TRBV5-5, the J call TRBJ2-6; tentatively, D is TRBD2 (5 bases). The CDR3 runs to 17 residues. The germline V gene encodes CDR1 SGHKS and CDR2 YYEKEE (reference sequence). Trimming cost V 1 base and J 4 bases, with 15 bases left between them. CDR3 DNA: TGTGCCAGCAGCTTGTCGATGTCGGGAACGGGGGCCAACGTCCTGACTTTC. Encoded protein: CASSLSMSGTGANVLTF.

V gene TRBV7-6 combines with J gene TRBJ2-7, with a possible D match to TRBD1 (6 bases). CDR1 and CDR2 from the germline V gene are SGHVS and FNYEAQ. V lost 5 bases, J lost 5 bases, and 22 bases lay in between. The CDR3 covers 16 residues. The CDR3 sequence is CASSPNTGSNIDEQYF. The DNA of the CDR3 is TGTGCCAGCAGCCCCAATACAGGGAGCAATATTGACGAGCAGTACTTC.

The V gene is TRBV7-9, the J gene TRBJ2-1; 7 bases match TRBD2. V was pared by 5 bases and J by 0 bases, with 7 bases of the junction left unmatched. The germline V gene encodes CDR1 SEHNR and CDR2 FQNEAQ (reference sequence). The length of the CDR3 is 16 residues. CDR3 nucleotide sequence: TGTGCCAGCAGCCCCTGGGGGGGTAGCTCCTACAATGAGCAGTTCTTC. Its protein is CASSPWGGSSYNEQFF.

The gene calls are TRBV9 and TRBJ2-3; 7 bases are shared with TRBD1. With 0 bases clipped from V and 3 bases from J, the junction kept 1 base outside the gene matches. The germline gives CDR1 SGDLS, CDR2 YYNGEE. CDR3 length: 14 residues. DNA for the CDR3: TGTGCCAGCAGCGTAGAGGGGGCAACAGATACGCAGTATTTT. Translation gives CASSVEGATDTQYF. Full variable domain (rest looked up from reference TRBV9 and TRBJ2-3): DSGVTQTPKHLITATGQRVTLRCSPRSGDLSVYWYQQSLDQGLQFLIQYYNGEERAKGNILERFSAQQFPDLHSELNLSSLELGDSALYFCASSVEGATDTQYFGPGTRLTVL.